What follows are 23 T cell receptor beta chains derived from one specimen sequenced in a study of T cells after yellow fever vaccination (dated by TCRdb to the late 2010s). This specimen's treatment or condition label, per the study, means: live attenuated yellow fever vaccine strain. Receptors were amplified or captured by 5' RACE. The instrument given in TCRdb is Illumina HiSeq 2500. Starting from the raw public reads, TCRdb applied fastp trimming at Q25, assembled clones with MiXCR and retained in-frame beta chains. Duplicate CDR3 protein sequences are folded into a single record with the most common DNA and genes. The sample data list under 300,000 distinct CDR3 sequences, and approximately 6.7% of these were observed just once. 1% to 1.2% of the sample goes to the ten largest clones. This sample comprised CD4+ T cells sorted from PBMCs, obtained on the day of the yellow fever booster vaccination. These receptors were collected from a man aged 25-40 years who received the YFV17D yellow fever vaccine.

This clonotype has a handful of counts. The chain joins TRBV7-3 to TRBJ2-5; D gene uncertain. V lost 1 base and J lost 5, with 14 bases in between. Germline-derived CDR1 and CDR2 are SGHTA and FQGTGA. The CDR3 is made up of 15 amino acids. The CDR3 coding sequence is TGTGCCAGCAGCTTAATGCCCACCCTGGGGGAGACCCAGTACTTC. The encoded protein is CASSLMPTLGETQYF. The full variable domain, rest sourced from reference TRBV7-3 and TRBJ2-5, is GAGVSQTPSNKVTEKGKYVELRCDPISGHTALYWYRQSLGQGPEFLIYFQGTGAADDSGLPNDRFFAVRPEGSVSTLKIQRTERGDSAVYLCASSLMPTLGETQYFGPGTRLLVL.

The chain couples TRBV5-1 to TRBJ1-5; 8 bases fit TRBD1. The CDR3 loop spans 15 amino acids. Trimming took 1 base from V and 3 from J; bases not matched to a gene: 3. CDR1 and CDR2 from the germline V gene are SGHRS and YFSETQ. CDR3 in amino acids: CASSLMTGDNQPQHF. The CDR3 DNA sequence: TGCGCCAGCAGCTTGATGACAGGGGACAATCAGCCCCAGCATTTT.

In its sample, this clonotype was seen many times. V usage is TRBV7-9 and J usage is TRBJ2-1; D gene uncertain. Trimming removed 5 bases from V and 3 bases from J, with 8 bases in between. This CDR3 comprises 13 residues. Germline V gene data show CDR1 as SEHNR and CDR2 as FQNEAQ (reference sequence). In DNA, the CDR3 is TGTGCCAGCAGCCTACTCAACTACAATGAGCAGTTCTTC. Translation gives CASSLLNYNEQFF.

This clonotype occurred many times. V gene TRBV4-2 combines with J gene TRBJ2-1; a possible D gene is TRBD2 (6 bases). Germline V gene sequence: CDR1 LGHNA, CDR2 YNFKEQ. V lost 1 base to trimming and J lost 10 bases, with 20 bases between them. CDR3 size: 16 residues. The CDR3 coding sequence is TGTGCCAGCAGCCAAGTTGAGGGATTTGGAGGGAGGGAGCAGTTCTTC. Protein product: CASSQVEGFGGREQFF.

This clonotype was seen repeatedly, ten times or more. The J gene is TRBJ2-7, the V gene TRBV10-1; D is possibly TRBD1 (5 bases). CDR1 WNHNN and CDR2 SYGVQD come from the germline V gene (reference sequence). The CDR3 has 13 residues. Trimming cost V 9 bases and J 4 bases, with 16 bases left between them. The CDR3 loop is CASAKDTRYEQYF. CDR3 sequence (DNA): TGCGCCAGTGCGAAGGACACTCGGTACGAGCAGTACTTC.

This clonotype appeared many times. The chain is built from TRBV14 and TRBJ1-3; D unresolved. This CDR3 has 15 residues. Germline CDR1 is SGHDN and CDR2 is FVKESK. V was clipped by 3 bases and J by 0 bases, with 9 bases between them. CDR3 in amino acids: CASSQEYGSGNTIYF. Here the CDR3 DNA reads TGTGCCAGCAGCCAGGAATACGGCTCTGGAAACACCATATATTTT.

This clonotype was seen ten or more times. The CDR3 loop is CASSSSRTGREQYF. CDR3 in DNA: TGTGCCAGCAGTTCCAGCCGGACAGGGAGAGAGCAGTACTTC. This chain connects TRBV12-3 or TRBV12-4 to TRBJ2-7, with TRBD1 matching 8 bases. The CDR3 is 14 residues long. The ends lost 4 bases at V and 7 bases at J; junction bases unmatched: 9.

At least ten counts were recorded for this clonotype. DNA of the CDR3: TGCAGTGCGCATAGCGGAAAAAACATTCAGTACTTC. It yields the protein CSAHSGKNIQYF. The chain uses TRBV20-1 and TRBJ2-4; D is perhaps TRBD2 (6 bases). CDR1 DFQATT and CDR2 SNEGSKA come from the germline V gene (reference sequence). Trimming pared 6 bases from V and 4 bases from J, leaving 10 bases between. This CDR3 comprises 12 residues.

This chain joins TRBV29-1 and TRBJ1-2; tentative D call: TRBD1 (5 bases). CDR3 length: 13 amino acids. Trimming removed 6 bases from V and 6 bases from J, with 17 bases in between. CDR1 and CDR2 (germline): SQVTM, ANQGSEA. CDR3 loop: CSVTQRQGDGYTF. The CDR3 nucleotides read TGCAGCGTCACACAGCGGCAGGGAGATGGCTACACCTTC.

V gene TRBV20-1 combines with J gene TRBJ2-5, with D unresolved. Trimming left V 6 bases short and J 5 bases short, with 19 bases between. This CDR3 spans 14 amino acids. Germline assignment: CDR1 DFQATT and CDR2 SNEGSKA (reference sequence). This chain's CDR3 is CSAAPGQPRETQYF. CDR3 bases: TGCAGTGCCGCCCCGGGCCAACCGAGGGAGACCCAGTACTTC.

This clonotype was observed at least ten times. The V call is TRBV5-1, the J call TRBJ2-3, with 9 bases aligning to TRBD1. Germline V gene sequence: CDR1 SGHRS, CDR2 YFSETQ. This CDR3 has 14 residues. Trimming cost V 9 bases and J 0 bases; bases outside gene matches: 5. The CDR3 DNA sequence: TGCGCCACACGGACAGGGGATAGCACAGATACGCAGTATTTT. The encoded protein is CATRTGDSTDTQYF.

The V and J genes are TRBV5-1 and TRBJ2-1, with TRBD2 identical over 9 bases. The CDR3 has 15 residues. The trim removed 1 base at V and 7 bases at J, leaving 6 bases unmatched. Germline lookup yields CDR1 SGHRS and CDR2 YFSETQ. The CDR3 spells CASSLPSGAQNEQFF. The DNA for the CDR3 is TGCGCCAGCAGCTTGCCTAGCGGGGCTCAGAATGAGCAGTTCTTC.

This clonotype was picked up a small number of times. The chain couples TRBV6-1 to TRBJ1-3, with D uncertain. Trimming removed 6 bases from V and 2 bases from J, with 8 bases in between. Per germline, CDR1 MNHNS and CDR2 SASEGT. The length of the CDR3 is 13 residues. This CDR3 reads CASRRPTGNTIYF. The CDR3 DNA sequence: TGTGCCAGCAGAAGGCCGACTGGAAACACCATATATTTT.

This clonotype was detected only a few times. V gene TRBV3-1 combines with J gene TRBJ2-3; D is unclear. The CDR3 runs 15 residues. The V end lost 3 bases, the J end lost 2 bases, and 12 bases lay between the germline ends. CDR1 and CDR2 (germline): LGHDT, YNNKEL (reference sequence). The CDR3 region has the DNA TGTGCCAGCAGCCATTCAATCGCCCCCACAGATACGCAGTATTTT. This sequence encodes CASSHSIAPTDTQYF.

This sequence joins TRBV5-4 and TRBJ2-1; the D is unclear. V lost 2 bases and J lost 7, with 4 bases in between. The CDR3 runs 11 residues. Germline-derived CDR1 and CDR2 are SGHNT and YYREEE (reference sequence). CDR3 residues: CASSLENEQFF. In DNA form, the CDR3 reads TGTGCCAGCAGCTTAGAAAATGAGCAGTTCTTC.

This clonotype was observed at least ten times. The V gene is TRBV11-2, the J gene TRBJ2-5; possible D gene TRBD2, 5 bases. The CDR3 has 14 residues. Deletions cut 3 bases from V and 3 bases from J, with 11 bases between. CDR1 is SGHAT, CDR2 FQNNGV, per germline. In DNA, the CDR3 is TGTGCCAGCAGCTTTAGTTCTAGCAAAGAGACCCAGTACTTC. Its translation is CASSFSSSKETQYF. Variable domain in full (rest from reference TRBV11-2 and TRBJ2-5): EAGVAQSPRYKIIEKRQSVAFWCNPISGHATLYWYQQILGQGPKLLIQFQNNGVVDDSQLPKDRFSAERLKGVDSTLKIQPAKLEDSAVYLCASSFSSSKETQYFGPGTRLLVL.

This clonotype was recorded a few times. The J gene is TRBJ2-5, the V gene TRBV6-2 or TRBV6-3; D not certain. CDR3 length: 13 amino acids. The V and J ends lost 5 bases and 5 bases respectively, with 12 bases between them. Germline CDR1 and CDR2: MNHEY and SVGEGT. The CDR3 nucleotides are TGTGCCAGCAGTCCTCATCGAGAGGAGACCCAGTACTTC. It encodes CASSPHREETQYF.

This clonotype was counted only a few times. The rearrangement uses TRBV7-2 and TRBJ2-2; D is uncertain. Germline CDR1 and CDR2: SGHTA and FQGNSA. This CDR3 has 15 residues. V lost 3 bases and J 8 bases, leaving 16 bases between the germline ends. CDR3 nucleotide sequence: TGTGCCAGCAGCTTCCTATCCGCCGGCGAGGGGGAGCTGTTTTTT. It translates to CASSFLSAGEGELFF.

This rearrangement joins TRBV30 to TRBJ2-4, with 11 bases matching TRBD1. Germline V gene sequence: CDR1 GTSNPN, CDR2 SVGIG (reference sequence). This CDR3 contains 16 residues. The V segment lost 1 base and the J segment 7 bases; nucleotides outside the gene matches: 9. CDR3 in DNA: TGTGCCTGGAGTGGGGGGACAGGGGGGTTCTGGAACATTCAGTACTTC. Its protein is CAWSGGTGGFWNIQYF.

This clonotype has a count of ten or more. The CDR3 loop is CASSLGDPRYNEQFF. For the CDR3, the DNA is TGTGCCAGCAGCTTAGGGGACCCGCGTTACAATGAGCAGTTCTTC. The chain uses TRBV7-8 and TRBJ2-1; D assignment may be TRBD1 or TRBD2 (5 bases each). This CDR3 is 15 amino acids long. Germline CDR1 and CDR2: SGHVS and FQNEAQ. V shed 1 base and J shed 4 bases, with 11 bases lying between them.

This clonotype was picked up a small number of times. A read error is likely, as this CDR3 ends without the conserved phenylalanine or tryptophan. This rearrangement joins TRBV7-6 to TRBJ2-7; possible D gene TRBD1, 6 bases. Germline V gene sequence: CDR1 SGHVS, CDR2 FNYEAQ. V lost 4 bases to trimming and J lost 0 bases, with 10 bases between them. The CDR3 consists of 14 residues. The CDR3 loop is CASSSTGSSYEQYL. CDR3 in DNA: TGTGCCAGCAGCTCTACAGGGAGCTCCTACGAGCAGTACTTA.

A few counts support this clonotype. J is TRBJ2-1 and V is TRBV20-1; TRBD2 agrees at 13 bases. V was clipped by 5 bases and J by 10 bases; unmatched bases: 8. Germline lookup yields CDR1 DFQATT and CDR2 SNEGSKA (reference sequence). The CDR3 extends over 14 amino acids. The CDR3 DNA reads as TGCAGTGCTCCAGGACTAGCGGGAGTAGGGGAGCAGTTCTTC. This translates into CSAPGLAGVGEQFF.

This clonotype showed up many times. Here the CDR3 reads CASSDSAGGPYNEQFF. The CDR3, as DNA: TGTGCCAGCAGTGACTCAGCGGGAGGGCCCTACAATGAGCAGTTCTTC. V is TRBV7-8 and J is TRBJ2-1; 10 nucleotides align to TRBD2. The CDR3 sequence is 16 residues long. In germline, CDR1 is SGHVS, CDR2 FQNEAQ. V lost 6 bases, J lost 2 bases, and 7 bases stayed unmatched.